The entry below gives a single T cell receptor (beta chain) sequence along with its context. This record comes from a study of blood T cell repertoires in COVID-19. Study-level background: There were acute and convalescent COVID-19 samples, and they came from the United States, Italy and Spain.

Assay used: immunoSEQ multiplex PCR; TCRdb lists only in-frame clones, some missing. The sample records some 73,000 clones, 70% to 85% being singletons. Sequencing was carried out using peripheral blood. The clonotype comes from a woman aged 60-75 years with acute or convalescent COVID-19.

The CDR3, as DNA: TGTGCCAGCAGCTTAGGTCGTCCAGGGGATTTCATGAACACTGAAGCTTTCTTT. Its protein product is CASSLGRPGDFMNTEAFF. The genes are TRBV7-2 and TRBJ1-1; a weak D match, TRBD1 (6 bases). The CDR3 has 18 amino acids. Germline V lookup: CDR1 SGHTA, CDR2 FQGNSA. V lost 1 base, J lost 0 bases, and 18 bases lay in between.